The rows below give T cell receptor beta chains drawn from one sample of a study of response to subunit inactivated influenza vaccine. TCRdb reprocessed the RT-PCR reads with MiXCR, giving one entry per CDR3 protein. Among hundreds of thousands of distinct CDR3 sequences listed, 13% were seen once. Sequences were derived from PBMCs from blood, sampled around seven weeks after vaccination. These TCRs come from a man in his fifties who received an inactivated influenza vaccine. The CDR3 runs from the conserved cysteine through the conserved F or W. Fields, in order: clone size, V gene, D gene, J gene, CDR3 DNA, CDR3 protein. A D gene is named only where the DNA matches it firmly. The size field is filled for only some rows; it gives once, few, many or a size class.

size: few; V: TRBV7-6; D: TRBD1; J: TRBJ2-3; DNA: TGTGCCAGCAGCTTAGGGTCTCGACAGGGGAGAACAGATACGCAGTATTTT; CDR3: CASSLGSRQGRTDTQYF
size: -; V: TRBV12-3/TRBV12-4; D: -; J: TRBJ2-2; DNA: TGTGCCAGCAGTTTAGGTGGGGGGGCCTACGGGGAGCTGTTTTTT; CDR3: CASSLGGGAYGELFF
size: -; V: TRBV27; D: -; J: TRBJ1-3; DNA: TGTGCCAGCAGTTTATCGGCAGGGCTCGGTGGAAACACCATATATTTT; CDR3: CASSLSAGLGGNTIYF
size: many; V: TRBV7-3; D: -; J: TRBJ1-2; DNA: TGTGCCAGCAGCTTAACGGCAGGGGACGACTATGGCTACACCTTC; CDR3: CASSLTAGDDYGYTF
size: few; V: TRBV7-8; D: TRBD1; J: TRBJ2-7; DNA: TGTGCCAGCAGCTTGATGGGACAGGGGTTCGCCGAGCAGTACTTC; CDR3: CASSLMGQGFAEQYF
size: -; V: TRBV20-1; D: TRBD2; J: TRBJ2-3; DNA: TGCAGTGCTAGAGATCCTTTAGAAGCGGGAGTGAAGGATACGCAGTATTTT; CDR3: CSARDPLEAGVKDTQYF
size: few; V: TRBV5-1; D: -; J: TRBJ2-7; DNA: TGCGCCAGCAGCTTGGCCGAGGGAGGACGGCAGTACTTC; CDR3: CASSLAEGGRQYF
size: many; V: TRBV10-3; D: TRBD2; J: TRBJ2-1; DNA: TGTGCCATCACCCCTGGACTAGCGGGAGCTAATGAGCAGTTCTTC; CDR3: CAITPGLAGANEQFF
size: few; V: TRBV6-1; D: -; J: TRBJ1-1; DNA: TGTGCCAGCACCCCTACACGGACAGTCGTCTTTGAAGCTTTCTTT; CDR3: CASTPTRTVVFEAFF
size: few; V: TRBV10-3; D: TRBD2; J: TRBJ2-3; DNA: TGTGCCATCAGTGAGTCACCTAGCGGGGGTACAGATACGCAGTATTTT; CDR3: CAISESPSGGTDTQYF
size: -; V: TRBV6-1; D: -; J: TRBJ1-6; DNA: TGTGCCAGCAGATCCCCAAACAGGGTTAATTCACCCCTCCACTTT; CDR3: CASRSPNRVNSPLHF
size: many; V: TRBV7-9; D: -; J: TRBJ2-3; DNA: TGTGCCAGCACCGGACGGAGCACAGATACGCAGTATTTT; CDR3: CASTGRSTDTQYF
size: -; V: TRBV3-1; D: -; J: TRBJ2-1; DNA: TGTGCCAGCAGCCAAGATAGAATCGGGGCTCAGTTCTTC; CDR3: CASSQDRIGAQFF
size: many; V: TRBV12-3/TRBV12-4; D: -; J: TRBJ1-2; DNA: TGTGCCAGCAGCCCCCTAGCTAACTATGGCTACACCTTC; CDR3: CASSPLANYGYTF
size: -; V: TRBV29-1; D: TRBD2; J: TRBJ2-1; DNA: TGCAGCGTTGATACTAGCGGGTACAATGAGCAGTTCTTC; CDR3: CSVDTSGYNEQFF
size: -; V: TRBV5-1; D: TRBD2; J: TRBJ2-1; DNA: TGCGCCAGCAGCGCCGGGACTAGCGGGTTCTCCTACAATGAGCAGTTCTTC; CDR3: CASSAGTSGFSYNEQFF